The T cell receptor (beta chain) described here comes from a study of T cell changes during pregnancy in multiple sclerosis. The table lists this clone with a count of one. J was trimmed by 5 bases and V by 5 bases; bases with no gene match: 13. The germline gives CDR1 SEHNR, CDR2 FQNEAQ (reference sequence). This CDR3 comprises 18 residues. Generated by immunoSEQ multiplex PCR, the TCRdb table keeps only in-frame clones and is missing some. In the table there are tens of thousands of clones, roughly 94% of which are singletons. The rearrangement uses TRBV7-9 and TRBJ2-5, with 14 bases identical to TRBD2. The clonotype originates from a female donor with multiple sclerosis, enrolled in a pregnancy study. Source: CD4+ T cells from peripheral blood mononuclear cells, taken in the second trimester of pregnancy. The CDR3 spells CASSLNFRLAGGPETQYF. In nucleotides, the CDR3 is TGTGCCAGCAGCCTGAATTTTAGACTAGCGGGAGGGCCTGAGACCCAGTACTTC. Together with reference TRBV7-9 and TRBJ2-5, the CDR3 gives the full variable domain: DTGVSQNPRHKITKRGQNVTFRCDPISEHNRLYWYRQTLGQGPEFLTYFQNEAQLEKSRLLSDRFSAERPKGSFSTLEIQRTEQGDSAMYLCASSLNFRLAGGPETQYFGPGTRLLVL.